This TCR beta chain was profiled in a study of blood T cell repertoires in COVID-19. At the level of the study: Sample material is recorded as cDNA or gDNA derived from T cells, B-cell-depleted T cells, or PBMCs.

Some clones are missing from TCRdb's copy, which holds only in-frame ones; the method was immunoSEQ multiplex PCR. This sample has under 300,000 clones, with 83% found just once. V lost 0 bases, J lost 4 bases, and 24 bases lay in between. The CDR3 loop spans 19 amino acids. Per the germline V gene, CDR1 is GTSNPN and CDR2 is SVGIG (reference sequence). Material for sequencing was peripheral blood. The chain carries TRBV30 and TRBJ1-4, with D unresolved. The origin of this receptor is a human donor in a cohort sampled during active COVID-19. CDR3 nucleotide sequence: TGTGCCTGGAGTGTAAGTTTTGTCGGAGGGCTCGTCGGTAATGAAAAACTGTTTTTT. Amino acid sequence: CAWSVSFVGGLVGNEKLFF.